This T cell receptor beta chain was retrieved from a study of cytomegalovirus exposure and HLA in healthy donors. Germline V CDR1 and CDR2: SGHRS, YFSETQ. The CDR3 is 14 amino acids. V dropped 2 bases and J dropped 6 bases, with 12 bases sitting between them. The primer mix had 60 Vbeta and 13 Jbeta primers. Clones were read by immunoSEQ multiplex PCR, and TCRdb kept only the in-frame ones, dropping some. The table lists about 140,000 clones. The origin of this receptor is a woman younger than 35 in good health and CMV-seronegative. J is TRBJ2-1 and V is TRBV5-1; TRBD1 is a possible D gene (6 bases). The source material was PBMCs. CDR3 protein: CASSFFGGGNEQFF. The CDR3 region has the DNA TGCGCCAGCAGCTTTTTTGGGGGCGGCAATGAGCAGTTCTTC. Full variable domain (missing parts from reference TRBV5-1 and TRBJ2-1): KAGVTQTPRYLIKTRGQQVTLSCSPISGHRSVSWYQQTPGQGLQFLFEYFSETQRNKGNFPGRFSGRQFSNSRSEMNVSTLELGDSALYLCASSFFGGGNEQFFGPGTRLTVL.